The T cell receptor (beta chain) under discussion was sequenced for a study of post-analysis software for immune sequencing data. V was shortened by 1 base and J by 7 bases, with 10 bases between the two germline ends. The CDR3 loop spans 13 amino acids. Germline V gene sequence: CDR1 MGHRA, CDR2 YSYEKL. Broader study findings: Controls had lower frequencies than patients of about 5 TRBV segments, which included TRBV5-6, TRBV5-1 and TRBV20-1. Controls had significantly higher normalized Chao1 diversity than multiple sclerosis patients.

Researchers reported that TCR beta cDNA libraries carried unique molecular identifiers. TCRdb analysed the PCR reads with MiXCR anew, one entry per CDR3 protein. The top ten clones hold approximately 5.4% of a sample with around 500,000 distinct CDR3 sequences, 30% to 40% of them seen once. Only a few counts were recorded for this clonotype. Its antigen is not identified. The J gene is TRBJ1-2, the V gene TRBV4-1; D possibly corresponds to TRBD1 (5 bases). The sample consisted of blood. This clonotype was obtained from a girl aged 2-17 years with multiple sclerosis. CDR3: CASSQGAGLGYTF. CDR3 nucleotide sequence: TGCGCCAGCAGCCAAGGGGCAGGGCTTGGCTACACCTTC.